A single sample gave rise to the 9 T cell receptor beta chains below, sequenced in a study of prognosis after radiotherapy for stage I lung cancer. Genomic DNA yielded TCR beta CDR3, amplified by two-round multiplex PCR. First-round PCR used primers specific to each TRBV and TRBJ gene. TCRdb itself ran the multiplex PCR reads through MiXCR, one entry per CDR3 protein. The repertoire holds about 36,000 distinct CDR3 sequences, more than 30% seen once, with about 25% in the top ten. The sample consisted of PBMCs, taken before or after stereotactic body radiation therapy (not recorded which). These receptors were taken from a donor aged 50 or older with non-small cell lung cancer.

This clonotype was counted at least ten times. V usage is TRBV11-3 and J usage is TRBJ2-1; no firm D call. Germline V gives CDR1 SGHNT, CDR2 YENEEA. CDR3 size: 16 residues. Trimming left V 1 base short and J 0 bases short, with 10 bases between. CDR3 coding DNA: TGTGCCAGCAGCTTAGGTTCCCTGGGCTCCTACAATGAGCAGTTCTTC. Translating gives CASSLGSLGSYNEQFF.

Notes on this clonotype: Its ends do not fully match the called genes, so a read error is possible. The CDR3 protein is CASKRASGGGEIQYF. The CDR3, as DNA: TGTGCCAGCAAAAGAGCTAGCGGGGGGGGGGAGATCCAGTACTTC. The chain uses TRBV7-2 and TRBJ2-5; 12 nucleotides align to TRBD2. Germline values: CDR1 SGHTA, CDR2 FQGNSA. The CDR3 is made up of 15 amino acids.

This clonotype was counted ten times or more. The chain has TRBV28 and TRBJ2-5; TRBD1 aligns across 7 bases. The CDR3 is 14 residues long. V trimming: 5 bases; J trimming: 2 bases; junction bases outside the gene matches: 5. Germline loops: CDR1 MDHEN, CDR2 SYDVKM. The DNA for the CDR3 is TGTGCCAGCAGTCCTCCGGGACAGCAAGAGACCCAGTACTTC. Protein sequence: CASSPPGQQETQYF.

V gene TRBV20-1 combines with J gene TRBJ1-2; a possible D gene is TRBD1 (6 bases). The CDR3 has 15 residues. V was clipped by 0 bases and J by 7 bases, with 18 bases between them. Germline CDR1 is DFQATT and CDR2 is SNEGSKA (reference sequence). CDR3 amino acids: CSAREQGKSNGGYTF. The CDR3 DNA reads TGCAGTGCTAGAGAACAGGGAAAGTCGAATGGTGGCTACACCTTC.

On this clonotype itself: An end of the junction does not agree with germline; a read error may underlie this. This chain joins TRBV3-1 and TRBJ1-5, with 7 bases fitting TRBD1. This CDR3 spans 18 amino acids. CDR1 LGHDT and CDR2 YNNKEL come from the germline V gene (reference sequence). CDR3 loop: CASGQGDTTGHSDQPQHF. DNA of the CDR3: TGTGCCAGCGGGCAGGGGGACACAACGGGGCATAGCGATCAGCCCCAGCATTTT.

This clonotype was observed at least ten times. This chain joins TRBV4-3 and TRBJ1-4; D is ambiguous. Germline V lookup: CDR1 LGHNA, CDR2 YSLEER. Trimming pared 1 base from V and 8 bases from J, leaving 14 bases between. There are 15 residues in the CDR3. DNA of the CDR3: TGCGCCAGCAGCCAAGGTTCCGGGTCTTTGGAAAAACTGTTTTTT. This gives the protein CASSQGSGSLEKLFF.

This clonotype has a count of ten or more. The V and J genes are TRBV10-2 and TRBJ1-6; D may be TRBD1 (6 bases). The CDR3 contains 14 residues. The V end lost 5 bases, the J end lost 9 bases, and 14 bases lay between the germline ends. CDR1 and CDR2 (germline): WSHSY, SAAADI. The CDR3 DNA is TGCGCCAGCAGTCACAGGGATTGGGGTTCACCCCTCCACTTT. Translated, it gives CASSHRDWGSPLHF.

The genes are TRBV19 and TRBJ1-6, with D perhaps TRBD1 (6 bases). From germline, CDR1 is LNHDA and CDR2 SQIVND (reference sequence). This CDR3 comprises 18 residues. The germline V and J ends were trimmed by 3 bases and 0 bases, with 15 bases remaining between them. DNA of the CDR3: TGTGCCAGTAGTATCCGTGGGACAACGTGCTCCTATAATTCACCCCTCCACTTT. Protein sequence: CASSIRGTTCSYNSPLHF.

At least ten counts were recorded for this clonotype. The gene calls are TRBV3-1 and TRBJ2-1, with TRBD2 identical over 13 bases. CDR3 length equals 17 residues. Germline V gene lookup returns CDR1 LGHDT and CDR2 YNNKEL (reference sequence). Losses at the gene ends were 3 bases for V and 7 bases for J; bases not matched to a gene: 9. The CDR3 DNA is TGTGCCAGCAGCCACGGGGCCCCGGGACTAGCGGGGAATGAGCAGTTCTTC. It is translated as CASSHGAPGLAGNEQFF.